This is a list of T cell receptor beta chains from one sample in a study of CD8 T cell repertoires and HIV-1 epitope variants. No antigens are known for them. The protocol was immunoSEQ multiplex PCR, while the TCRdb copy is restricted to in-frame clones and leaves out a portion. Of around 2,500 clones listed, roughly 61% are singletons. Source material: cultured CD8+ T cells derived from PBMCs. Every receptor here comes from a male donor with HIV. Each CDR3 is given with its conserved first and last residue. D genes are given only for firm matches. Expanded clones get a size class; other rows say once, few or many, or leave the size out.

>NA|few|TRBJ2-1|TRBV27
CASSLLENPYNEQFF
TGTGCCAGCAGTTTACTGGAGAACCCCTACAATGAGCAGTTCTTC
>TRBD2|NA|TRBJ2-1|TRBV6-5
CASSYSTTSGGNEQFF
TGTGCCAGCAGTTACTCGACGACTAGCGGGGGTAATGAGCAGTTCTTC
>NA|medium-sized|TRBJ2-7|TRBV28
CASSPRLGDLYEQYF
TGTGCCAGCAGTCCCCGACTGGGCGACCTCTACGAGCAGTACTTC
>NA|few|TRBJ1-1|TRBV18
CASSPPGLADTEAFF
TGTGCCAGCTCACCACCTGGACTGGCGGACACTGAAGCTTTCTTT
>NA|NA|TRBJ2-2|TRBV7-8
CASSRLNTGELFF
TGTGCCAGCAGCCGACTCAACACCGGGGAGCTGTTTTTT
>NA|few|TRBJ2-3|TRBV2
CASSELGVVGTDTQYF
TGTGCCAGCAGTGAATTGGGGGTGGTCGGCACAGATACGCAGTATTTT
>NA|once|TRBJ1-6|TRBV27
CASSLPPSYNSPLHF
TGTGCCAGCAGTTTACCCCCCTCCTATAATTCACCCCTCCACTTT
>TRBD1|once|TRBJ2-1|TRBV27
CASSSGQGSYNEQFF
TGTGCCAGCAGTTCCGGACAGGGCTCCTACAATGAGCAGTTCTTC
>NA|NA|TRBJ2-5|TRBV15
CATSALETQYF
TGTGCCACCAGCGCGTTGGAGACCCAGTACTTC
>NA|NA|TRBJ1-2|TRBV10-1
CASSEGSPSVGYTF
TGCGCCAGCAGTGAGGGGAGTCCCTCTGTTGGCTACACCTTC
>TRBD2|NA|TRBJ2-1|TRBV11-2
CASSLLGTGSSGRDNEQFF
TGTGCCAGCAGCTTATTGGGAACCGGGTCTAGCGGGAGGGACAATGAGCAGTTCTTC
>NA|once|TRBJ2-5|TRBV5-3
CARSIKGPVETQYF
TGTGCCAGAAGCATAAAGGGCCCCGTCGAGACCCAGTACTTC
>TRBD1|once|TRBJ2-7|TRBV13
CASSLWTGNNEQYF
TGTGCCAGCAGCTTATGGACAGGGAATAACGAGCAGTACTTC
>NA|NA|TRBJ2-3|TRBV28
CASRRGTYYTDTQYF
TGTGCCAGCAGACGCGGGACTTACTACACAGATACGCAGTATTTT
>NA|NA|TRBJ1-2|TRBV5-8
CASSHRSFYGYTF
TGTGCCAGCAGCCACAGGAGCTTCTATGGCTACACCTTC
>TRBD2|NA|TRBJ2-3|TRBV27
CASSFTTTRERGGDTQYF
TGTGCCAGCAGTTTTACAACGACTAGGGAGCGGGGGGGAGATACGCAGTATTTT
>NA|once|TRBJ1-2|TRBV10-3
CAIIIPQGNGYTF
TGTGCCATCATCATTCCACAGGGTAACGGCTACACCTTC
>TRBD2|NA|TRBJ2-3|TRBV6-5
CASGLTSGADTQYF
TGTGCCAGCGGCCTAACTAGCGGCGCAGATACGCAGTATTTT
>TRBD1|few|TRBJ1-1|TRBV19
CASSRDRGTEAFF
TGTGCCAGTAGTCGGGACAGGGGAACTGAAGCTTTCTTT
>TRBD1|NA|TRBJ1-2|TRBV2
CASSLGQGLLGYTF
TGTGCCAGCAGCCTAGGACAGGGACTGTTGGGCTACACCTTC
>NA|NA|TRBJ1-1|TRBV10-1
CASNSKRATEAFF
TGCGCCAGCAATTCTAAACGGGCCACTGAAGCTTTCTTT
>NA|few|TRBJ2-1|TRBV6-5
CASSYIDEQFF
TGTGCCAGCAGTTATATAGATGAGCAGTTCTTC
>NA|NA|TRBJ1-3|TRBV27
CASSFGRSSGNTIYF
TGTGCCAGCAGTTTTGGCAGGAGCTCTGGAAACACCATATATTTT
>NA|NA|TRBJ2-2|TRBV27
CASSHGLSAYTGELFF
TGTGCCAGCAGTCATGGACTTTCAGCCTACACCGGGGAGCTGTTTTTT
>NA|once|TRBJ2-7|TRBV7-9
CASSADPYEQYF
TGTGCCAGCAGCGCGGACCCTTACGAGCAGTACTTC
>NA|few|TRBJ2-7|TRBV10-2
CASAPGSLWDEQYF
TGCGCCAGCGCCCCAGGCAGCCTTTGGGACGAGCAGTACTTC
>NA|few|TRBJ2-1|TRBV28
CASSLYQGSSYNEQFF
TGTGCCAGCAGTTTATACCAGGGAAGCTCCTACAATGAGCAGTTCTTC
>NA|NA|TRBJ1-1|TRBV5-4
CASSLGGNTEAFF
TGTGCCAGCAGCTTGGGGGGGAACACTGAAGCTTTCTTT
>TRBD2|NA|TRBJ2-2|TRBV6-1
CASMGGANTGELFF
TGTGCCAGCATGGGGGGGGCGAACACCGGGGAGCTGTTTTTT
>NA|NA|TRBJ1-2|TRBV7-2
CASSPRGGGYGYTF
TGTGCCAGCAGCCCTCGGGGTGGGGGCTATGGCTACACCTTC
>TRBD1|NA|TRBJ2-7|TRBV11-2
CASSLRSRGLDEQYF
TGTGCCAGCAGCTTAAGGTCCAGGGGGCTGGACGAGCAGTACTTC
>TRBD2|NA|TRBJ2-1|TRBV7-9
CASSLVRREGYNEQFF
TGTGCCAGCAGCTTAGTAAGGCGGGAGGGATACAATGAGCAGTTCTTC
>TRBD1|few|TRBJ2-1|TRBV29-1
CSVDHWDRYNEQFF
TGCAGCGTTGACCACTGGGACAGGTACAATGAGCAGTTCTTC
>NA|few|TRBJ2-7|TRBV10-3
CAISGVGNTYEQYF
TGTGCCATCAGTGGGGTCGGGAATACCTACGAGCAGTACTTC
>NA|NA|TRBJ2-7|TRBV19
CASSILLGYEQYF
TGTGCCAGTAGTATCCTCCTAGGCTACGAGCAGTACTTC
>NA|NA|TRBJ1-2|TRBV29-1
CSFLGTGSGRDYGYTF
TGCAGCTTCCTAGGAACAGGGTCGGGAAGAGACTATGGCTACACCTTC
>TRBD1|NA|TRBJ1-5|TRBV5-8
CASSFDATGDLVPQPQHF
TGTGCCAGCAGCTTTGATGCTACAGGGGATCTAGTGCCTCAGCCCCAGCATTTT
>TRBD2|NA|TRBJ2-1|TRBV18
CASSPQSGRIYEQFF
TGTGCCAGCTCACCACAAAGCGGGAGAATCTATGAGCAGTTCTTC
>NA|NA|TRBJ1-1|TRBV18
CASSPPGEEAFF
TGTGCCAGCTCACCACCCGGGGAAGAAGCTTTCTTT
>TRBD1|NA|TRBJ1-1|TRBV4-1
CASSGRTGNTEAFF
TGCGCCAGCAGCGGACGGACAGGGAACACTGAAGCTTTCTTT
>NA|NA|TRBJ2-5|TRBV28
CASSFRTGAVETQYF
TGTGCCAGCAGTTTTCGGACGGGTGCGGTTGAGACCCAGTACTTC
>NA|few|TRBJ1-2|TRBV10-3
CAISESGGIGEGYTF
TGTGCCATCAGTGAGTCCGGGGGGATTGGGGAAGGCTACACCTTC
>NA|NA|TRBJ2-2|TRBV9
CASSPEVAVTGELFF
TGTGCCAGCAGCCCGGAGGTGGCGGTCACCGGGGAGCTGTTTTTT
>TRBD2|NA|TRBJ2-5|TRBV10-2
CASSESVSGGQETQYF
TGCGCCAGCAGTGAGTCGGTTAGCGGGGGGCAAGAGACCCAGTACTTC
>TRBD1|few|TRBJ2-1|TRBV2
CASRGTGGRMDEQFF
TGTGCCAGCAGAGGGACAGGGGGGCGGATGGATGAGCAGTTCTTC